The subject of this entry is one TCR beta chain. This entry belongs to a study of blood T cell repertoires in COVID-19. For the study at large: The United States, Italy and Spain provided the acute and convalescent COVID-19 samples. From T cells, B-cell-depleted T cells, or PBMCs came the material, which was cDNA or gDNA.

Germline trimming cut 5 bases from V and 2 bases from J; bases unmatched to any gene: 7. Germline V gene data show CDR1 as SGHNT and CDR2 as YENEEA. The CDR3 runs to 16 residues. The method was immunoSEQ multiplex PCR; TCRdb's version includes in-frame clones alone and lacks a portion of them. The table shows hundreds of thousands of clones, with 75% to 85% occurring only once. Individuals drawn from 20 to 30 US areas were about 18 to 90 years old. Donors were grouped by their self-reported clinical history. Sample: PBMCs or T cells enriched from blood (not recorded which). The TCR originated in a middle-aged woman with acute COVID-19. V is TRBV11-3 and J is TRBJ2-3, with 10 positions matching TRBD1. The CDR3 protein is CASSRGQGTYTDTQYF. CDR3 DNA sequence: TGTGCCAGCAGCCGGGGACAGGGGACGTACACAGATACGCAGTATTTT. The variable domain in full, completed from reference TRBV11-3 and TRBJ2-3, reads EAGVVQSPRYKIIEKKQPVAFWCNPISGHNTLYWYLQNLGQGPELLIRYENEEAVDDSQLPKDRFSAERLKGVDSTLKIQPAELGDSAVYLCASSRGQGTYTDTQYFGPGTRLTVL.